The 10 T cell receptor beta chains in this list originate from one sample, sequenced in a study of PD-1 blockade in classical Hodgkin lymphoma. Clones were read by immunoSEQ multiplex PCR, and TCRdb kept only the in-frame ones, dropping some. The sample contains approximately 19,000 clones, about 88% of which appear only once. Time point in this sample: cycle 4 day 1 (C4D1), after less than seven weeks of nivolumab. Relapse was seen in all patients after autologous stem cell transplantation, and brentuximab vedotin exposure was variable. After thawing, PBMCs were subjected to magnetic negative selection to isolate CD8+ T cells. Here the sequenced sample was CD8+ T cells from blood, taken before the fourth cycle of nivolumab. These receptors were collected from a human donor with classical Hodgkin lymphoma.

Here the CDR3 DNA reads TGTGCCAGCAGCGAACCTCCGGGACTAGCGGGAGAGACCCAGTACTTC. Its protein product is CASSEPPGLAGETQYF. The rearrangement joins TRBV6-6 to TRBJ2-5, with 12 nucleotides matching TRBD2. Germline V gene lookup returns CDR1 MNHNY and CDR2 SVGAGI (reference sequence). This CDR3 contains 16 residues. The V gene end was trimmed by 6 bases and the J gene end by 4 bases; junction bases not matched to a gene: 9.

The chain recombines TRBV7-2 with TRBJ2-5; TRBD2 aligns across 7 bases. The CDR3 extends over 18 amino acids. Germline V gene sequence: CDR1 SGHTA, CDR2 FQGNSA. V dropped 8 bases and J dropped 2; count of bases not matched to a gene: 20. The CDR3 sequence is CASQTTGGGAQPQETQYF. For the CDR3, the DNA is TGTGCCAGCCAAACAACGGGGGGAGGGGCCCAGCCACAAGAGACCCAGTACTTC.

This chain links TRBV7-3 with TRBJ2-1, with D maybe TRBD2 (6 bases). Germline loops: CDR1 SGHTA, CDR2 FQGTGA. CDR3 length: 16 residues. V was shortened by 4 bases and J by 0 bases, with 13 bases between the two germline ends. The DNA for the CDR3 is TGTGCCAGCAGCTCCTCTCTAGCGCTCTCCTACAATGAGCAGTTCTTC. Amino acid sequence: CASSSSLALSYNEQFF.

V is TRBV27 and J is TRBJ2-7; D is unresolved. The CDR3 contains 16 residues. V dropped 0 bases and J dropped 0 bases, with 12 bases sitting between them. The germline CDR1 and CDR2 sequences are MNHEY and SMNVEV (reference sequence). This CDR3 is CASSLSPDVSSYEQYF. As DNA, the CDR3 is TGTGCCAGCAGTTTATCACCAGACGTGAGCTCCTACGAGCAGTACTTC.

The chain carries TRBV5-1 and TRBJ2-1, with TRBD2 identical over 14 bases. Germline CDR1 is SGHRS and CDR2 is YFSETQ. This CDR3 has 15 residues. V trimming: 3 bases; J trimming: 7 bases; junction bases outside the gene matches: 3. The CDR3 reads CASSSTSGRENEQFF. Here the CDR3 DNA reads TGCGCCAGCAGCTCGACTAGCGGGAGGGAGAATGAGCAGTTCTTC. Full variable domain (remainder filled in from reference TRBV5-1 and TRBJ2-1): KAGVTQTPRYLIKTRGQQVTLSCSPISGHRSVSWYQQTPGQGLQFLFEYFSETQRNKGNFPGRFSGRQFSNSRSEMNVSTLELGDSALYLCASSSTSGRENEQFFGPGTRLTVL.

DNA for the CDR3: TGTGCCAGCAGTCCGATAGCGGGAGGAGGGACAGATACGCAGTATTTT. Its translation is CASSPIAGGGTDTQYF. The chain combines TRBV28 with TRBJ2-3; 10 nucleotides agree with TRBD2. The V gene end was trimmed by 5 bases and the J gene end by 3 bases; junction bases not matched to a gene: 8. CDR1 is MDHEN, CDR2 SYDVKM, per germline. This CDR3 spans 16 amino acids.

The chain links TRBV13 to TRBJ2-7, with 11 positions matching TRBD2. The CDR3 runs to 17 residues. The J segment lost 0 bases and the V segment lost 1 base, leaving 5 bases of the junction unmatched. The germline V gene encodes CDR1 PRHDT and CDR2 FYEKMQ (reference sequence). In DNA form, the CDR3 reads TGTGCCAGCAGCTTAGAAAAGGGACTAGCGGCCTCCTACGAGCAGTACTTC. The encoded protein is CASSLEKGLAASYEQYF.

The CDR3 DNA reads TGTGCCAGCAGCCAGTTGGCGGCAACCTCCTACGAGCAGTACTTC. It yields the protein CASSQLAATSYEQYF. This chain uses TRBV4-2 with TRBJ2-7, with D uncertain. The ends were cut back, 3 bases at V and 0 bases at J, with 12 bases in the middle. CDR1 is LGHNA and CDR2 is YNFKEQ in the germline V gene. CDR3 length: 15 residues.

This chain joins TRBV9 and TRBJ2-3; D gene ambiguous. V lost 3 bases, J lost 8 bases, and 7 bases lay in between. Germline lookup yields CDR1 SGDLS and CDR2 YYNGEE. The CDR3 has 11 amino acids. The DNA for the CDR3 is TGTGCCAGCAGCGGAGAGAGTACGCAGTATTTT. It codes for CASSGESTQYF.

The gene calls are TRBV4-1 and TRBJ1-5; tentatively, D is TRBD1 (6 bases). CDR1 MGHRA and CDR2 YSYEKL come from the germline V gene. This CDR3 is built from 16 residues. Trimming stripped 1 base from V and 7 bases from J, with 17 bases between. The CDR3 DNA is TGCGCCAGCAGCCAAGGGATGGGGGGCATGGGACAGCCCCAGCATTTT. Residues: CASSQGMGGMGQPQHF.